The clone carrying this T cell receptor beta chain has just a few counts. This sample was taken from a study of T cells in Graves' hyperthyroidism and ophthalmopathy. V was clipped by 4 bases and J by 5 bases, with 14 bases between them. In germline, CDR1 is LGHDT, CDR2 YNNKEL (reference sequence). The CDR3 contains 14 residues. Amplification of TCR beta CDR3 regions was performed using RNA transcripts as template. RT-PCR in the first round (using the HTBI primer set) targeted the TCR CDR3. TCRdb reprocessed the multiplex PCR reads via MiXCR and lists one record per CDR3 protein. This sample yields approximately 610,000 distinct CDR3 sequences, of which approximately 16% are seen a single time; 18% belongs to the top ten.

Sequenced material: blood. The TCR comes from a woman aged 18-35 years with Graves' hyperthyroidism. V and J are TRBV3-1 and TRBJ2-5; D may be TRBD1 or TRBD2 (6 bases each). The CDR3 loop is CASSRERGDETQYF. Written as DNA, the CDR3 is TGTGCCAGCAGCCGGGAGAGGGGGGACGAGACCCAGTACTTC.